These T cell receptor beta chains were read from a single sample in a study of blood T cells in healthy people across ages. A single record per CDR3 protein comes from TCRdb applying MiXCR to the 5' RACE reads. The repertoire includes around 1.5 million distinct CDR3 sequences, about 32% of them detected once, and around 11% sits in the top ten. The sample was blood. The receptors were gathered from a young woman in good health. Both conserved end residues are part of each CDR3. D genes are given only for firm matches. Where a row states a size, it is once, few, many or the class of an expanded clone; other rows omit it.

few	TRBV12-3/TRBV12-4	NA	TRBJ2-3	TGTGCTAGCATAGGGACCTCTAGCACAGATACGCAGTATTTT	CASIGTSSTDTQYF
few	TRBV20-1	TRBD1	TRBJ2-7	TGCAGTGCCACACCTCGGGACAGGTCCTACGAGCAGTACTTC	CSATPRDRSYEQYF
NA	TRBV20-1	NA	TRBJ2-1	TGCAGTGCTAGAGATCTAGCCAACAATGAGCAGTTCTTC	CSARDLANNEQFF
NA	TRBV20-1	NA	TRBJ2-1	TGCAGACTATTTCTCCGGGACAATGAGCAGTTCTTC	CRLFLRDNEQFF
NA	TRBV3-1	NA	TRBJ1-1	TGTGCCAGCAGCCCTGGGAGCAGGGTAGAAGCTTTCTTT	CASSPGSRVEAFF
NA	TRBV27	NA	TRBJ2-7	TGTGCCAGCAGTCCTGTTTTGGGAGTAACGAACGAGCAGTACTTC	CASSPVLGVTNEQYF
NA	TRBV20-1	NA	TRBJ2-7	TGCAGTGCTAGTTCCTCAGGACTCTACGAGCAGTACTTC	CSASSSGLYEQYF
NA	TRBV7-3	TRBD2	TRBJ2-5	TGTGCCAGCAGCCCGACTAGCGGCATCCAAGAGACCCAGTACTTC	CASSPTSGIQETQYF
NA	TRBV7-8	NA	TRBJ2-5	TGTGCCAGCAGCTTAGATGGGGTCTCATTCAGGGAGCAGTACTTC	CASSLDGVSFREQYF
few	TRBV7-9	NA	TRBJ2-7	TGTGCCAGCAGCCGTACCCAAGCTGACTACGAGCAGTACTTC	CASSRTQADYEQYF
few	TRBV4-2	NA	TRBJ1-1	TGTGCCAGCAGCCAAGATTTGGTATCCACTGAAGCTTTCTTT	CASSQDLVSTEAFF
NA	TRBV20-1	NA	TRBJ1-1	TGCAGTGCTAGACCAGGGGCACTGAACACTGAAGCTTTCTTT	CSARPGALNTEAFF
few	TRBV13	NA	TRBJ1-6	TGTGCCAGCAGCGCATCGAGGGATTCACCCCTCCACTTT	CASSASRDSPLHF
few	TRBV20-1	TRBD2	TRBJ2-1	TGCAGTGCAAACCCTGGGACTAGCGGCTCCTACAATGAGCAGTTCTTC	CSANPGTSGSYNEQFF
NA	TRBV7-8	NA	TRBJ2-4	TGTGCCAGCAGCTTAGGAGGACGGATGAAAGATCTAGCGGCCAAAAACATTCAGTACTTC	CASSLGGRMKDLAAKNIQYF
few	TRBV7-9	NA	TRBJ1-1	TGTGCCAGCAGCTTATGGGACGATGGGACTGAAGCTTTCTTT	CASSLWDDGTEAFF
few	TRBV20-1	TRBD2	TRBJ2-3	TGCAGTGCTAAACGGACTAGCGGGATTAGCACAGATACGCAGTATTTT	CSAKRTSGISTDTQYF
NA	TRBV5-1	TRBD1	TRBJ2-7	TGCGCCAGCAGCCAAAAACGGGACAGGACCCCCTACGAGCAGTACTTC	CASSQKRDRTPYEQYF
many	TRBV29-1	TRBD2	TRBJ2-7	TGCAGCGTCGAAACGACTAGCGGGAGTTACGAGCAGTACTTC	CSVETTSGSYEQYF
few	TRBV12-3/TRBV12-4	TRBD2	TRBJ2-1	TGTGCCAGCAGTTTCCGTGGCGGGAGGGCCAATGAGCAGTTCTTC	CASSFRGGRANEQFF
few	TRBV4-1	NA	TRBJ2-6	TGCGCCAGCAGCCAAGTGGTTCCATTGGTCGGCGCTGGGGCCAACGTCCTGACTTTC	CASSQVVPLVGAGANVLTF
NA	TRBV7-7	TRBD2	TRBJ2-1	TGTGCCAGCAGCCCTCCCCCTAGCGGGAGTCCTGAGCAGTTCTTC	CASSPPPSGSPEQFF
NA	TRBV12-5	NA	TRBJ2-1	TGTGCTAGTGAGAAGGGCGGGATCGCGGACGAGCAGTTCTTC	CASEKGGIADEQFF
few	TRBV7-9	TRBD2	TRBJ2-1	TGTGCCAGCAGCTTAGAGGGGGGACTAGGAGGTGAGCAGTTCTTC	CASSLEGGLGGEQFF
few	TRBV5-1	NA	TRBJ2-7	TGCGCCAGCAGCTTGGCCCCAGGGGGACTGGGCGAGCAGTACTTC	CASSLAPGGLGEQYF
NA	TRBV2	NA	TRBJ2-1	TGTGCCAGCACCACCGGGACAAGCTACAATGAGCAGTTCTTC	CASTTGTSYNEQFF
few	TRBV28	TRBD1	TRBJ2-5	TGTGCCAGCAGACCCCATGGGACAGAAGAGACCCAGTACTTC	CASRPHGTEETQYF
NA	TRBV29-1	TRBD1	TRBJ1-1	TGCAGCGGGGATCCAGGGGGTTTGGGGAACACTGAAGCTTTCTTT	CSGDPGGLGNTEAFF
few	TRBV3-1	NA	TRBJ2-7	TGTGCCAGCAGCCCAGCTCTTACCTACGAGCAGTACTTC	CASSPALTYEQYF
NA	TRBV20-1	NA	TRBJ2-7	TGCGGTGCTAGAGACAGAGGATGGGAGCAGTACTTC	CGARDRGWEQYF
many	TRBV11-2	NA	TRBJ2-7	TGTGCCAGCAGCGCACGTCGGACTGTCTCCTACGAGCAGTACTTC	CASSARRTVSYEQYF
NA	TRBV5-1	NA	TRBJ2-7	TGCGCCAGCAGCTTGTGGTCAGGCACCGCCTACGAGCAGTACTTC	CASSLWSGTAYEQYF
NA	TRBV12-3/TRBV12-4	NA	TRBJ1-1	TGTGCCAGCAGTTCGGGCTGGGTTGGGGCTGAAGCTTTCTTT	CASSSGWVGAEAFF
NA	TRBV27	NA	TRBJ1-5	TGTGCCAGCAGTTTATCGATAGTGGGGCAGCCCCAGCATTTT	CASSLSIVGQPQHF
NA	TRBV27	NA	TRBJ2-2	TGTGCCAGCACCCCGGGGCCACTCACCGGGGAGCTGTTTTTT	CASTPGPLTGELFF
NA	TRBV20-1	NA	TRBJ2-5	TGCAGTGCTAGCGGGGGCCAGAAGACCCAGTACTTC	CSASGGQKTQYF
NA	TRBV6-1	TRBD2	TRBJ2-1	TGTGCCAGCAGTGAATTGGGGGGGAGCTCCTACAATGAGCAGTTCTTC	CASSELGGSSYNEQFF
NA	TRBV9	NA	TRBJ2-5	TGTACCAGCAGCCGGTCACCGGACGGGGTTGAGACCCAGTACTTC	CTSSRSPDGVETQYF
NA	TRBV6-1	TRBD2	TRBJ2-7	TGTGCCAGCAGTGCCCATGAGGGAGGGGCTCCCTTCGAGCAGTACTTC	CASSAHEGGAPFEQYF
NA	TRBV28	TRBD2	TRBJ2-1	TGTGCCAGCAGTTTAGTTTCGACTAGCGGGTCGATGTCGGGTGAGCAGTTCTTC	CASSLVSTSGSMSGEQFF
NA	TRBV3-1	TRBD1	TRBJ2-1	TGTGCCAGCAGCCACTTCGGGACAGGGCGGGATGAGCAGTTCTTC	CASSHFGTGRDEQFF
NA	TRBV20-1	NA	TRBJ2-5	TGCAGTGCTAGAGATTTATGGGAGACCCAGTACTTC	CSARDLWETQYF
NA	TRBV6-2/TRBV6-3	TRBD2	TRBJ2-5	TGTGCCAGCAGTTACTCGACGCCTAGCGGGAAAGGGACCCAGTACTTC	CASSYSTPSGKGTQYF
few	TRBV7-9	NA	TRBJ2-5	TGTGCCAGCAGCTCCCAAACTAGTTCGGTGACCCAGTACTTC	CASSSQTSSVTQYF
NA	TRBV20-1	TRBD2	TRBJ2-1	TGCAGTGCTGGCTATTTCGGGGTTGCCAGCGGGATAACTTTGGTGGATGAGCAGTTCTTC	CSAGYFGVASGITLVDEQFF
few	TRBV18	NA	TRBJ2-7	TGTGCCAGCTCACGGGCGGCGACCTACGAGCAGTACTTC	CASSRAATYEQYF
NA	TRBV20-1	NA	TRBJ2-3	TGCAGTGCTACTCCGGGGACATCAGATACGCAGTATTTT	CSATPGTSDTQYF
NA	TRBV20-1	NA	TRBJ1-1	TGCAGCTTAAAAAGGGGCTCTGAAGCTTTCTTT	CSLKRGSEAFF
NA	TRBV20-1	TRBD2	TRBJ2-3	TGCAGTGCTACGACTAGCGTCTACACGGATACGCAGTATTTT	CSATTSVYTDTQYF
few	TRBV5-1	TRBD2	TRBJ2-3	TGCGCCAGCAGCTTGGGAGTAGCGGGGATACATACGCAGTATTTT	CASSLGVAGIHTQYF
NA	TRBV12-3/TRBV12-4	NA	TRBJ2-7	TGTGCCAGCAGTTCACCCAGACTAGATATTAACTCCTACGAGCAGTACTTC	CASSSPRLDINSYEQYF
NA	TRBV20-1	NA	TRBJ1-1	TGCAGTGCTAGAGACGCTCTATTGGACAGTCAGAACACTGAAGCTTTCTTT	CSARDALLDSQNTEAFF